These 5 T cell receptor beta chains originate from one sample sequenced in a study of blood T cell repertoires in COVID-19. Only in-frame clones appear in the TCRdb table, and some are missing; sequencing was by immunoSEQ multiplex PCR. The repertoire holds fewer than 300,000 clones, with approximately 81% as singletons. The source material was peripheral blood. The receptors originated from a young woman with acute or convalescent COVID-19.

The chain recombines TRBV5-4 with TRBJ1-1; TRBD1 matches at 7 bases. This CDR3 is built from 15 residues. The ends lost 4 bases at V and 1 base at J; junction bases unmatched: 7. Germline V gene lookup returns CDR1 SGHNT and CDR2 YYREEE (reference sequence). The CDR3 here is CASSPPGTENTEAFF. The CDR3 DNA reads TGTGCCAGCAGCCCGCCCGGGACAGAGAACACTGAAGCTTTCTTT.

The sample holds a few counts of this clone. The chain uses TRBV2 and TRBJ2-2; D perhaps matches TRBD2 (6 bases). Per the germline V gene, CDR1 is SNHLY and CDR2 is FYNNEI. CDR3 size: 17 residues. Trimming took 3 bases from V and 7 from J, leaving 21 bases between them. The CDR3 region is CASSESPIRGFIGELFF. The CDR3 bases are TGTGCCAGCAGTGAGTCCCCCATACGGGGGTTTATCGGGGAGCTGTTTTTT.

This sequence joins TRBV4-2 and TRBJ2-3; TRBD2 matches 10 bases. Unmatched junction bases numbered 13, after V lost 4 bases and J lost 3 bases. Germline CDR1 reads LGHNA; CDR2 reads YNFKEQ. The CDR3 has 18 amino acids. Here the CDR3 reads CASSLSNLAGGLTDTQYF. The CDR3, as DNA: TGTGCCAGCAGCCTTTCGAACTTAGCGGGAGGTCTTACAGATACGCAGTATTTT.

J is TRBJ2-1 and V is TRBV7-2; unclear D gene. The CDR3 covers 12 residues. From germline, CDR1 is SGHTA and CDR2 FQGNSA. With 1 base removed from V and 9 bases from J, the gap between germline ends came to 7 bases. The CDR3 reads CASSLESVEQFF. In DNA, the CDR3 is TGTGCCAGCAGCTTAGAATCAGTTGAGCAGTTCTTC.

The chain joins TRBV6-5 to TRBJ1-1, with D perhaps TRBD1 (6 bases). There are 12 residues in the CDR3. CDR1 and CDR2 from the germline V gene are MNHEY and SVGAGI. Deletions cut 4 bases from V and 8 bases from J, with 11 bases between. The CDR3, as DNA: TGTGCCAGCAGTTGGGGCCAGGGGGAAGCTTTCTTT. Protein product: CASSWGQGEAFF.